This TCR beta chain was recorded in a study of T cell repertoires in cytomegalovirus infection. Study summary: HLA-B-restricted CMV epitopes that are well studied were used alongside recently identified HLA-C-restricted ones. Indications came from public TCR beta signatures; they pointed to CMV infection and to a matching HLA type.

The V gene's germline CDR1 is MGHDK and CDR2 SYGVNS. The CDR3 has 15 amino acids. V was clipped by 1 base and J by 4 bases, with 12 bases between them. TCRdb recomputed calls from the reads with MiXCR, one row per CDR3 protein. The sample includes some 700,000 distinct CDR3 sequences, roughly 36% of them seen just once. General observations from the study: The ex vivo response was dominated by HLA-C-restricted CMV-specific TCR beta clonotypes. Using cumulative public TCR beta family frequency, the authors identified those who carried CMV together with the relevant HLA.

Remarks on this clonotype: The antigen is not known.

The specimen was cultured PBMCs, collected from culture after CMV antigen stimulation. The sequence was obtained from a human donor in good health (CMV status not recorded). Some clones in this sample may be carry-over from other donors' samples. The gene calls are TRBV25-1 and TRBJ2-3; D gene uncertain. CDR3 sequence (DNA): TGTGCCAGCAGTGAATTCGATCGAGTGGCAGATACGCAGTATTTT. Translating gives CASSEFDRVADTQYF.